This T cell receptor beta chain was sequenced in a study of CD8 T cells in ankylosing spondylitis. Study findings and constraints: A motif in TCR beta, a set of roughly eight highly homologous variants, appeared characteristic of ankylosing spondylitis blood. Disease-linked clones displayed a CD8+ phenotype and appeared relatively rarely in peripheral blood.

This clonotype was recorded a few times. As yet, its antigen is unknown. This CDR3 contains 14 residues. Germline loops: CDR1 SGHRS, CDR2 YFSETQ. Trimming removed 4 bases from V and 5 bases from J; junction bases left unmatched: 4. Making use of molecular barcodes, quantitative 5'-RACE generated TCR beta libraries. TCRdb recomputed calls from the 5' RACE reads with MiXCR, one row per CDR3 protein. The sample holds 750,000 to 850,000 distinct CDR3 sequences, roughly 10% seen once. This sequence joins TRBV5-1 and TRBJ2-7; 12 nucleotides line up with TRBD1. The sequence was collected from a male donor with ankylosing spondylitis. The specimen sequenced was blood, either unsorted or a sorted T cell fraction (not recorded which). The CDR3 nucleotides are TGCGCCAGCAGCCCCGGGACAGGGGGCAACGAGCAGTACTTC. This sequence encodes CASSPGTGGNEQYF.